A selection of T cell receptor beta chains follows, all from one sample in a study of T-cell memory formation after mild COVID-19. TCRdb re-called the 5' RACE reads with MiXCR, one entry per CDR3 protein. Of roughly 560,000 distinct CDR3 sequences listed, roughly 21% were seen once; the top ten hold roughly an eighth. Sequenced: PBMCs or a T cell subset sorted from them (not recorded which). These receptors originate from an adult woman who had mild COVID-19 (a few samples of this study predate the infection). Cell type and time point are not known. The CDR3 runs from the conserved cysteine through the conserved F or W. A D gene is named only where the DNA matches it firmly. Clone size is given for some rows only: seen once, a few or many times, or a class if the clone is expanded.

>TRBV6-5|TRBJ1-4|-|few
TGTGCCAGCAGAACAGGACGGCTCGCAACTAATGAAAAACTGTTTTTT
CASRTGRLATNEKLFF
>TRBV20-1|TRBJ2-2|TRBD2|-
TGCAGTGCTAGAGCTAGCGGGCCGTTGGGCGGGGAGCTGTTTTTT
CSARASGPLGGELFF
>TRBV12-3/TRBV12-4|TRBJ1-2|TRBD1|-
TGTGCCAGCACCCTCGGACAGGACCCTGTCTATGGCTACACCTTC
CASTLGQDPVYGYTF
>TRBV20-1|TRBJ1-2|-|-
TGCAGTGCTACCCCCTCTTCTTCGGGTGGCTACACCTTC
CSATPSSSGGYTF
>TRBV7-8|TRBJ2-1|TRBD2|-
TGTGCCAGCAGCCCCCGTCTTGAGCGGGAGCGAGCCTACAATGAGCAGTTCTTC
CASSPRLERERAYNEQFF
>TRBV19|TRBJ1-5|-|-
TGTGCCAGTAGTATTGGTGGCAATCAGCCCCAGCATTTT
CASSIGGNQPQHF
>TRBV4-1|TRBJ1-2|-|-
TGCGCCAGCAGCCAACAGCAGGGAGGCTATGGCTACACCTTC
CASSQQQGGYGYTF
>TRBV30|TRBJ1-2|TRBD1|-
TGTGCCTGGAGTGTACAGGGGGTAGGCTACACCTTC
CAWSVQGVGYTF
>TRBV7-9|TRBJ1-2|-|-
TGTGCCAGCAGACTAGGGGCGGACCTTAGGAGCTACACCTTC
CASRLGADLRSYTF
>TRBV20-1|TRBJ2-7|TRBD1|-
TGCAGTGCTAGAGTAAAGGGACAGTCTCCCTACGAGCAGTACTTC
CSARVKGQSPYEQYF
>TRBV29-1|TRBJ1-5|-|-
TGCAGCGTTTCAGTCAGCAATCAGCCCCAGCATTTT
CSVSVSNQPQHF
>TRBV4-1|TRBJ2-2|-|few
TGCGCCAGCAGCCAAGATCTGGGGAACACCGGGGAGCTGTTTTTT
CASSQDLGNTGELFF
>TRBV12-2|TRBJ2-7|-|-
TGTGCAAGTCGCGTCTCCGGGACAGAAGGCTACGAGCAGTACTTC
CASRVSGTEGYEQYF
>TRBV24-1|TRBJ1-2|TRBD1|-
TGTGCCACCAGTGCCCCAGGGGGACAGGGGTTTGGCTACACCTTC
CATSAPGGQGFGYTF
>TRBV30|TRBJ2-1|TRBD2|few
TGTGCCTGGAGTTTTGGGAGGGTGAGCTCCTACAATGAGCAGTTCTTC
CAWSFGRVSSYNEQFF
>TRBV7-9|TRBJ2-7|TRBD2|many
TGTGCCAGCAGCTTATATCGAGGAGCGGGAGTAGTCGAGCAGTACTTC
CASSLYRGAGVVEQYF
>TRBV12-3/TRBV12-4|TRBJ2-3|TRBD2|-
TGTGCCAGCAGTTTAGCGAGGCTAGCGGATAACACAGATACGCAGTATTTT
CASSLARLADNTDTQYF
>TRBV29-1|TRBJ2-7|TRBD2|many
TGCAGCGTTGAATTCGCGGGAGCCTACGAGCAGTACTTC
CSVEFAGAYEQYF
>TRBV12-3/TRBV12-4|TRBJ1-2|-|-
TGTGCCAGCAGTGCTACTTATACCTTGGACCCTGTAATTACCTTC
CASSATYTLDPVITF
>TRBV6-2/TRBV6-3|TRBJ2-5|-|-
TGTGCCAGCGGAATCACGGGGCCAGGGACCCAGTACTTC
CASGITGPGTQYF
>TRBV7-3|TRBJ1-2|-|once
TGTGCCAGCAGCTGGAACTCTAACTATGGCTACACCTTC
CASSWNSNYGYTF
>TRBV20-1|TRBJ1-1|-|-
TGCAGTGCTAGAGATCATGCGGCAGGGGCCCGGAACACTGAAGCTTTCTTT
CSARDHAAGARNTEAFF
>TRBV5-1|TRBJ1-1|TRBD1|-
TGCGCCAGCAGCTTGGAGGGACAGGCCGGCACTGAAGCTTTCTTT
CASSLEGQAGTEAFF
>TRBV7-9|TRBJ2-7|-|few
TGTGCCAGCAGCTTAACCCCCGGGACGGGTGAGCAGTACTTC
CASSLTPGTGEQYF
>TRBV20-1|TRBJ2-1|TRBD2|-
TGCAGTGCTAGAGGCGGGGGGGGCTTCTACAATGAGCAGTTCTTC
CSARGGGGFYNEQFF
>TRBV5-4|TRBJ2-1|-|-
TGTGCCAGCAGCCCCCGACAGGCGGGCAAGCAGTTCTTC
CASSPRQAGKQFF
>TRBV5-1|TRBJ2-3|TRBD2|-
TGCGCCAGCAGCTTGGGCCCCGGGACTAGAAGCACAGATACGCAGTATTTT
CASSLGPGTRSTDTQYF
>TRBV5-1|TRBJ2-5|-|-
TGCGCCAGCAGCTTGTTTAAGTGGGCTGGAGACCAAGAGACCCAGTACTTC
CASSLFKWAGDQETQYF
>TRBV9|TRBJ2-7|TRBD1|-
TGTGCCAGCAGCGTAGGTAACAGGGGCACCGAGCAGTACTTC
CASSVGNRGTEQYF
>TRBV15|TRBJ2-1|-|many
TGTGCCACCAGCAGGGACCCAGCGGGCTTTAGCTCCTACAATGAGCAGTTCTTC
CATSRDPAGFSSYNEQFF
>TRBV3-1|TRBJ2-7|-|many
TGTGCCAGCAGCCAAGGGTTCGGCTCCTACGAGCAGTACTTC
CASSQGFGSYEQYF
>TRBV5-1|TRBJ2-3|-|few
TGCGCCAGCAGGGGGGAGAGTACGCAGTATTTT
CASRGESTQYF
>TRBV12-3/TRBV12-4|TRBJ2-5|-|few
TGTGCCAGCAGTTTCCCTGCCGTGGGGGAGACCCAGTACTTC
CASSFPAVGETQYF
>TRBV20-1|TRBJ2-5|TRBD1|few
TGCAGTGCTAGAGATTTGCGGGACAGGGGACGGGAGACCCAGTACTTC
CSARDLRDRGRETQYF
>TRBV6-2/TRBV6-3|TRBJ1-3|TRBD1|few
TGTGCCAGCAGACAGGGGGCGAAGGGAAACACCATATATTTT
CASRQGAKGNTIYF
>TRBV7-6|TRBJ2-3|TRBD1|many
TGTGCCAGCAGCTTGGATTTAGGGACAGGGCAAGATACGCAGTATTTT
CASSLDLGTGQDTQYF
>TRBV7-2|TRBJ1-1|-|few
TGTGCCAGCAGCCCCTCCCGTACTGAAGCTTTCTTT
CASSPSRTEAFF
>TRBV2|TRBJ2-2|-|few
TGTGCCAGCAGTGAAAGTACCGGGGAGCTGTTTTTT
CASSESTGELFF
>TRBV20-1|TRBJ1-1|-|few
TGCAGTGCTAGTAGGGGGGCACTTGAAGCTTTCTTT
CSASRGALEAFF
>TRBV7-8|TRBJ2-1|-|-
TGTGCCAGCAGCCAACAGGCGGATGAGCAGTTCTTC
CASSQQADEQFF
>TRBV5-6|TRBJ2-7|-|few
TGTGCCAGCAGCGTCGGGACCCTGAGTTACGAGCAGTACTTC
CASSVGTLSYEQYF
>TRBV24-1|TRBJ2-7|-|few
TGTGCCACCAGTGATCGCCGGGGGACCTTCTACGAGCAGTACTTC
CATSDRRGTFYEQYF
>TRBV29-1|TRBJ2-7|TRBD1|-
TGCAGCTTTCGACAGGGATACGAGCAGTACTTC
CSFRQGYEQYF
>TRBV25-1|TRBJ1-5|-|few
TGTGCCAGCACAAACGGCAATCAGCCCCAGCATTTT
CASTNGNQPQHF
>TRBV30|TRBJ2-7|TRBD2|few
TGTGCCTGGGCAGGAGGCGGGAGTAACTACGAGCAGTACTTC
CAWAGGGSNYEQYF
>TRBV6-5|TRBJ2-1|TRBD1|-
TGTGCCAGCACCCTGTCCGGGACAGGGGAGTACAATGAGCAGTTCTTC
CASTLSGTGEYNEQFF
>TRBV27|TRBJ2-2|TRBD1|-
TGTGCCAGCACCCGACAGGGGGGGTTCACCGGGGAGCTGTTTTTT
CASTRQGGFTGELFF
>TRBV6-5|TRBJ1-1|TRBD1|-
TGTGCCAGCAGTTACCCTCCGGGACAGGGAGCTGGGGCTTTCTTT
CASSYPPGQGAGAFF
>TRBV3-1|TRBJ2-7|TRBD1|-
TGTGCCAGCAGCCCAACAGGGGGCGAAGGCGAGCAGTACTTC
CASSPTGGEGEQYF
>TRBV5-1|TRBJ2-1|-|-
TGCGCCAGCAGCTTGACGGGGGAGGCCTACAATGAGCAGTTCTTC
CASSLTGEAYNEQFF
>TRBV4-2|TRBJ2-1|-|-
TGTGCCAGCAGCCAGATCTCCGTCAGTGAGCAGTTCTTC
CASSQISVSEQFF
>TRBV5-5|TRBJ2-2|-|many
TGTGCCAGCAGCTTGTTAACAACCGGTCCCGGGGAGCTGTTTTTT
CASSLLTTGPGELFF
>TRBV18|TRBJ2-3|-|-
TGTGCCAGCTCACCATCCGGGACTGCTTTGGGGGATACGCAGTATTTT
CASSPSGTALGDTQYF
>TRBV20-1|TRBJ1-2|-|-
TGCAGTGCTAGGGCCGGGGTCCATGGCTACACCTTC
CSARAGVHGYTF
>TRBV3-1|TRBJ2-2|TRBD2|few
TGTGCCAGCAGCCAACAAACGACTAGCGGGGCGAGTTTTCGAACCGGGGAGCTGTTTTTT
CASSQQTTSGASFRTGELFF